Included here is one TCR beta chain sequence, with context. Per the authors' pipeline: Researchers report that nucleated cell counts were estimated from reference gene primer amplification. TCRdb's table, derived via immunoSEQ multiplex PCR, lists solely in-frame clones and lacks some. The D gene and trimming were derived from the DNA, and the V and J assignments and clone size from that table. Of fewer than 250,000 clones in the sample, roughly four fifths were seen once. This record comes from a study of blood T cell repertoires in COVID-19. As for the study in general: Samples of COVID-19 (acute and convalescent) were obtained from the United States, Italy and Spain. PBMCs, B-cell-depleted T cells, or T cells were the source of the cDNA or gDNA that made up the material.

This receptor was taken from a man aged 50-59 years with acute or convalescent COVID-19. Material: peripheral blood.

CDR3 loop: CASSHGQAGYTF. In nucleotides, the CDR3 is TGTGCCAGCAGCCACGGACAGGCAGGCTACACCTTC. The V and J genes are TRBV11-2 and TRBJ1-2, with 7 bases matching TRBD1. This CDR3 spans 12 amino acids. J lost 8 bases, V lost 5 bases, and 5 bases had no gene match. Germline CDR1 SGHAT, CDR2 FQNNGV.